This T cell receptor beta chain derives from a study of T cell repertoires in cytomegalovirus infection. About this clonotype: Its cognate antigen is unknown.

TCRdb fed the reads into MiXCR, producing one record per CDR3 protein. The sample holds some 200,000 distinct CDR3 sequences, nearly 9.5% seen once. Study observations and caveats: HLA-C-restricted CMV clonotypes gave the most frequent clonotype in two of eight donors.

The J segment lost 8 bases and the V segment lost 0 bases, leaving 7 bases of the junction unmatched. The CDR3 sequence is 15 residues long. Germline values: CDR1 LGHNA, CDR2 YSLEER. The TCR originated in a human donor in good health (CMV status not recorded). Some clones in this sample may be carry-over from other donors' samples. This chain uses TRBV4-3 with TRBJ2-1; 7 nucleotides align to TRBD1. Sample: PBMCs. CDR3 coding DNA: TGCGCCAGCAGCCAAGACCCAGACAGGGCCGATGAGCAGTTCTTC. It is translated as CASSQDPDRADEQFF.